Following are 20 T cell receptor beta chains from one sample sequenced in a study of metastatic and nonmetastatic thyroid tumors. TCRdb reanalyzed the PCR reads via MiXCR. The data show about 27,000 clones, approximately 17% seen once. All patients were untreated before thyroid surgery. Sequencing was performed on blood. The receptors were sampled from a male donor with papillary thyroid cancer or a benign thyroid nodule (not recorded which). Some clones in this sample may be carry-over from other donors' samples.

This clone has a count of ten or more. This chain connects TRBV5-1 to TRBJ2-7; D ambiguous. This CDR3 comprises 16 residues. The germline CDR1 and CDR2 sequences are SGHRS and YFSETQ. Trimming removed 0 bases at V and 1 base at J, with 14 bases between. The CDR3, as DNA: TGCGCCAGCAGCTTGGATTCCCGTACTTATTCCTACGAGCAGTACTTC. The encoded protein is CASSLDSRTYSYEQYF.

This clone was counted at least ten times. The chain joins TRBV20-1 to TRBJ1-2, with D unresolved. This CDR3 comprises 13 residues. V lost 6 bases and J 4 bases, leaving 15 bases between the germline ends. From germline, CDR1 is DFQATT and CDR2 SNEGSKA (reference sequence). CDR3 DNA sequence: TGCAGTGCCACCACGCGCGCGTTCTATGGCTACACCTTC. Encoded protein: CSATTRAFYGYTF.

Ten or more counts support this clone. The chain joins TRBV5-4 to TRBJ2-7, with 7 bases matching TRBD2. This CDR3 region has 14 residues. CDR1 is SGHNT, CDR2 YYREEE, per germline (reference sequence). V was pared by 0 bases and J by 3 bases, with 3 bases of the junction left unmatched. The CDR3 region is CASSLGGEGYEQYF. CDR3 bases: TGTGCCAGCAGCTTGGGGGGGGAGGGCTACGAGCAGTACTTC. The whole variable domain, remainder taken from reference TRBV5-4 and TRBJ2-7, is ETGVTQSPTHLIKTRGQQVTLRCSSQSGHNTVSWYQQALGQGPQFIFQYYREEENGRGNFPPRFSGLQFPNYSSELNVNALELDDSALYLCASSLGGEGYEQYFGPGTRLTVT.

By share of the sample, this clone is medium-sized. The chain links TRBV6-1 to TRBJ1-6, with D possibly TRBD1 on 5 matching bases. Trimming stripped 5 bases from V and 0 bases from J, with 14 bases between. Per the germline V gene, CDR1 is MNHNS and CDR2 is SASEGT. CDR3 length: 17 amino acids. The CDR3 here is CASSWVRGSSYNSPLHF. In DNA form, the CDR3 reads TGTGCCAGCAGTTGGGTGAGGGGCAGCTCCTATAATTCACCCCTCCACTTT.

V and J are TRBV7-3 and TRBJ2-2, with 9 bases that match TRBD2. Germline-derived CDR1 and CDR2 are SGHTA and FQGTGA. V dropped 5 bases and J dropped 2; count of bases not matched to a gene: 3. CDR3 length equals 15 residues. CDR3 sequence: CASSPSGTNTGELFF. The CDR3 DNA reads TGTGCCAGCAGCCCTAGCGGGACAAACACCGGGGAGCTGTTTTTT.

The chain employs TRBV6-1 and TRBJ1-2; possible D gene TRBD1, 6 bases. Per germline, CDR1 MNHNS and CDR2 SASEGT. The V and J ends lost 5 bases and 10 bases respectively, with 17 bases between them. The CDR3 is 13 residues long. The DNA of the CDR3 is TGTGCCAGCAGTCTAGACAGGCCCTACGTCTACACCTTC. Translation gives CASSLDRPYVYTF.

The chain carries TRBV15 and TRBJ1-5; D not certain. The CDR3 has 14 residues. Germline CDR1 reads LNHNV; CDR2 reads YYDKDF (reference sequence). The V end lost 5 bases, the J end lost 1 base, and 9 bases lay between the germline ends. The CDR3 region is CATSGRNSNQPQHF. The DNA of the CDR3 is TGTGCCACCAGCGGGAGGAACAGCAATCAGCCCCAGCATTTT. Full variable domain (remainder filled in from reference TRBV15 and TRBJ1-5): DAMVIQNPRYQVTQFGKPVTLSCSQTLNHNVMYWYQQKSSQAPKLLFHYYDKDFNNEADTPDNFQSRRPNTSFCFLDIRSPGLGDTAMYLCATSGRNSNQPQHFGDGTRLSIL.

On this clone: At one end, the junction sequence differs from germline, possibly due to a read error. The chain combines TRBV20-1 with TRBJ1-1, with D possibly being TRBD1 (5 bases). There are 16 residues in the CDR3. Germline V gives CDR1 DFQATT, CDR2 SNEGSKA (reference sequence). In DNA, the CDR3 is TGCAGTGCAGCTGGGGGGGGATCCCTATGGAGGACTGAATCTTTCTTT. Encoded protein: CSAAGGGSLWRTESFF.

This clone was picked up many times. A much larger clone differs by one base, so this may be a read error. V gene TRBV28 combines with J gene TRBJ2-7, with 7 bases fitting TRBD2. The germline CDR1 and CDR2 sequences are MDHEN and SYDVKM. V was clipped by 8 bases and J by 4 bases; unmatched bases: 11. This CDR3 spans 14 amino acids. CDR3 in DNA: TGTGCCAGCTGGACTGGCGGGAGACCGTACGAGCAGTACTTC. Residues: CASWTGGRPYEQYF.

This clone showed up many times. This chain uses TRBV20-1 with TRBJ2-3; possibly TRBD1 or TRBD2 for D (6 bases each). The germline V gene encodes CDR1 DFQATT and CDR2 SNEGSKA (reference sequence). This CDR3 spans 16 amino acids. V lost 2 bases, J lost 0 bases, and 15 bases lay in between. CDR3 nucleotides: TGCAGTGCTAGACGACGGGGGCGGACTAGCACAGATACGCAGTATTTT. The encoded protein is CSARRRGRTSTDTQYF.

This clone showed up many times. The chain has TRBV24-1 and TRBJ1-2; no reliable D call. V gave up 6 bases and J gave up 8 bases, with 18 bases separating them. The V gene's germline CDR1 is KGHDR and CDR2 SFDVKD. There are 14 residues in the CDR3. CDR3 DNA: TGTGCCACCAGTCCTAGTACGGTGACAAAGGGCTACACCTTC. This translates into CATSPSTVTKGYTF.

This clone was counted many times. The chain combines TRBV27 with TRBJ2-1, with TRBD2 identical over 10 bases. The CDR3 loop spans 15 amino acids. Trimming cost V 7 bases and J 7 bases; bases outside gene matches: 10. Germline CDR1 MNHEY, CDR2 SMNVEV (reference sequence). The CDR3 DNA is TGTGCCAGCAAAGAAGCGGGAGGGCCTCGTAATGAGCAGTTCTTC. It is translated as CASKEAGGPRNEQFF.

The chain is built from TRBV5-1 and TRBJ2-1; TRBD1 aligns across 7 bases. The germline V gene encodes CDR1 SGHRS and CDR2 YFSETQ. This CDR3 has 14 residues. With V trimmed by 6 bases and J by 9 bases, 12 bases remained unmatched. CDR3 in DNA: TGCGCCAGCATCTTCGAGACAGGGCCTCGTGAGCAGTTCTTC. Protein: CASIFETGPREQFF.

Many counts were recorded for this clone. The chain employs TRBV30 and TRBJ2-5; D is undetermined. Germline values: CDR1 GTSNPN, CDR2 SVGIG (reference sequence). V lost 5 bases to trimming and J lost 7 bases, with 17 bases between them. The CDR3 has 13 amino acids. The CDR3 loop reads CAWAGPSTGTQYF. In nucleotides, the CDR3 is TGTGCCTGGGCAGGACCGTCGACGGGGACCCAGTACTTC.

This clone was counted only a few times. The chain combines TRBV12-3 or TRBV12-4 with TRBJ2-5, with D possibly being TRBD1 (6 bases). The ends were cut back, 5 bases at V and 5 bases at J, with 21 bases in the middle. This CDR3 is 16 amino acids long. CDR3: CASSPGWGRSSETQYF. CDR3 coding DNA: TGTGCCAGCAGTCCCGGTTGGGGGCGGTCGTCGGAGACCCAGTACTTC.

This clone was detected ten times or more. The rearrangement links TRBV7-8 to TRBJ1-5; 8 bases agree with TRBD1. Germline V gene sequence: CDR1 SGHVS, CDR2 FQNEAQ. Trimming at V came to 5 bases and at J to 6 bases, leaving 12 bases not matched to a gene. CDR3 length equals 16 residues. DNA of the CDR3: TGTGCCAGCAGCCAAATCGACAGGGGACGGGGTCAGCCCCAGCATTTT. It yields the protein CASSQIDRGRGQPQHF.

This clone was observed a few times. The V call is TRBV12-3 or TRBV12-4, the J call TRBJ2-1, with 11 bases lining up with TRBD2. The CDR3 loop spans 15 amino acids. The V and J ends lost 9 bases and 5 bases, in that order; junction bases with no gene match: 9. The chain's CDR3 is CARSPTSGDHNEQFF. For the CDR3, the DNA is TGTGCCAGAAGTCCGACTAGCGGGGACCACAATGAGCAGTTCTTC.

This clone was found many times. J is TRBJ1-6 and V is TRBV20-1; perhaps TRBD1 as D (5 bases). The CDR3 is 14 amino acids. V dropped 5 bases and J dropped 8 bases, with 16 bases sitting between them. Looked up from germline, CDR1 is DFQATT and CDR2 is SNEGSKA (reference sequence). The CDR3 region is CSAPPQGMDSPLHF. CDR3 DNA sequence: TGCAGTGCTCCTCCCCAGGGCATGGATTCACCCCTCCACTTT.

This clone was counted ten times or more. This chain links TRBV5-1 with TRBJ2-1; the D gene is possibly TRBD2 (6 bases). Germline CDR1 and CDR2: SGHRS and YFSETQ. V was clipped by 6 bases and J by 2 bases, with 18 bases between them. This CDR3 is 16 amino acids long. As DNA, the CDR3 is TGCGCCAGCAACGACGGGACGGGAGAAGCCTACAATGAGCAGTTCTTC. Amino acid sequence: CASNDGTGEAYNEQFF. Full variable domain (remainder filled in from reference TRBV5-1 and TRBJ2-1): KAGVTQTPRYLIKTRGQQVTLSCSPISGHRSVSWYQQTPGQGLQFLFEYFSETQRNKGNFPGRFSGRQFSNSRSEMNVSTLELGDSALYLCASNDGTGEAYNEQFFGPGTRLTVL.

The V call is TRBV20-1, the J call TRBJ2-7; D assignment may be TRBD1 or TRBD2 (5 bases each). V was shortened by 8 bases and J by 3 bases, with 17 bases between the two germline ends. This CDR3 spans 13 amino acids. Per the germline V gene, CDR1 is DFQATT and CDR2 is SNEGSKA (reference sequence). CDR3 nucleotides: TGCAGTTTGAACGGGGCGAAAGACTACGAGCAGTACTTC. The encoded protein is CSLNGAKDYEQYF.